The clone carrying this T cell receptor (beta chain) has only one observation. Its antigen is as yet unknown. The junction does not match germline at one end; this may be a read error. This CDR3 is built from 17 residues. Germline V gene data show CDR1 as MNHEY and CDR2 as SMNVEV (reference sequence). The record originates from a study of response to subunit inactivated influenza vaccine. Study-level results: Authors suggested seasonal influenza vaccinations each recruit few new T cells.

TCRdb itself ran the RT-PCR reads through MiXCR, one entry per CDR3 protein. Of roughly 700,000 distinct CDR3 sequences listed, more than 11% were seen once; the top ten hold 5.5% to 8%. This chain joins TRBV27 and TRBJ1-5; TRBD1 matches 7 bases. The TCR was taken from a man over 45 who received an inactivated influenza vaccine. The sequencing here drew on PBMCs from blood, taken approximately 15 days before vaccination. The CDR3 reads CASCLGGGDRGVQPQHF. Written as DNA, the CDR3 is TGTGCCAGCTGTTTAGGAGGGGGGGACAGAGGAGTTCAGCCCCAGCATTTT.